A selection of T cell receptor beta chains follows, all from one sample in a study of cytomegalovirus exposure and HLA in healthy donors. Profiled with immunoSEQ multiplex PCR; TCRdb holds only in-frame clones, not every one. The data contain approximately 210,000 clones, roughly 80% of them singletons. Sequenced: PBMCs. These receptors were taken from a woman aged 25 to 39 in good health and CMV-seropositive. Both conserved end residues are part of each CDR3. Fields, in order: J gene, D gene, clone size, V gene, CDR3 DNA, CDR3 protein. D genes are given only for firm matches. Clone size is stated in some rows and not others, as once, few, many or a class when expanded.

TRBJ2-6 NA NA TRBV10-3 TGTGCCATCAGTGCTGGGGCTGGTGGGGCCAACGTCCTGACTTTC CAISAGAGGANVLTF
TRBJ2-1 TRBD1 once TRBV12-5 TGTGCTAGTGGTTCGGACAGGAGCTCCTACAATGAGCAGTTCTTC CASGSDRSSYNEQFF
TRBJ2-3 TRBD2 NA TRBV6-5 TGTGCCAGCAAACTACTAGCGGGGGTCACAGATACGCAGTATTTT CASKLLAGVTDTQYF
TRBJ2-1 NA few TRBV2 TGTGCCAGCAGTAACCGGGACAATGAGCAGTTCTTC CASSNRDNEQFF
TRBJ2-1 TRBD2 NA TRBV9 TGTGCCAGCAGCGTAGGGAGCGGGGGGAAGAAAAATGAGCAGTTCTTC CASSVGSGGKKNEQFF
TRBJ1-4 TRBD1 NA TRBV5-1 TGCGCCAGCAGCCGGGACAGGGTAGAAAGGGATGAAAAACTGTTTTTT CASSRDRVERDEKLFF
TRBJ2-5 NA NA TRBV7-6 TGTGCCAGCAGCTTAGCGGGGCTAGGAGCGGAGACCCAGTACTTC CASSLAGLGAETQYF
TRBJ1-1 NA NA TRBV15 TGTGCCACCAGCAGAGAAAACAGGGACGGAGCTTTCTTT CATSRENRDGAFF
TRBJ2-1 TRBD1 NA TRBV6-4 TGTGCCAGCAGTGACCGGGACAGGGGATATAATGAGCAGTTCTTC CASSDRDRGYNEQFF
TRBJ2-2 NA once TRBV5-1 TGCGCCAGCAGCTTCTCGGGAGCCGTGAACACCGGGGAGCTGTTTTTT CASSFSGAVNTGELFF
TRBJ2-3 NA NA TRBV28 TGTGCCAGCAGTTTTCCGCAGCGGGCTACAGATACGCAGTATTTT CASSFPQRATDTQYF
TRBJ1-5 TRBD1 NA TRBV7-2 TGTGCCAGCAGCCCAGGACTGGACAGGATTAATCAGCCCCAGCATTTT CASSPGLDRINQPQHF
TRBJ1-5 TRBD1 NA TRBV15 TGTGCCACCAGCAGAGCTGGGACAGGGCCACAGCCCCAGCATTTT CATSRAGTGPQPQHF
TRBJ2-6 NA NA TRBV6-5 TGTGCCAGCAGAAACTCGGGGGCCAACGTCCTGACTTTC CASRNSGANVLTF
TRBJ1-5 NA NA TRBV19 TGTGCCAGTAACATGGGGAGGTTGGGCAATCAGCCCCAGCATTTT CASNMGRLGNQPQHF
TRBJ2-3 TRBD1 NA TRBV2 TGTGCCAGACACAGGGGGCTGGATACGCAGTATTTT CARHRGLDTQYF
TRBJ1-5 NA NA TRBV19 TGTGCCAGTTCCCCGTGGGGGGGGAACAGCAATCAGCCCCAGCATTTT CASSPWGGNSNQPQHF
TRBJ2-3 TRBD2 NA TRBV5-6 TGTGCCAGCAGTTTTATTCCCGGACTAGTAGTCGGTACGCAGTATTTT CASSFIPGLVVGTQYF
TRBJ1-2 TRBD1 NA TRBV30 TGTGCCTGGAGTGTTGGGACAGCCGCCATTAATGGCTACACCTTC CAWSVGTAAINGYTF
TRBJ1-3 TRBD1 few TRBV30 TGTGCCTGGGCAGGGGGATTCTCTGGAAACACCATATATTTT CAWAGGFSGNTIYF
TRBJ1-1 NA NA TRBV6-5 TGTGCCAGCAGTTACGGAGGCGGGGGAGCTTTCTTT CASSYGGGGAFF
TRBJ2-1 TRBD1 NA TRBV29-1 TGCAGCGTTAGGGGGCCAGGGAATGAGCAGTTCTTC CSVRGPGNEQFF
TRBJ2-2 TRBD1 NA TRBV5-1 TGCGCCAGCATTCGGATACCGACAGGGGACACCGGGGAGCTGTTTTTT CASIRIPTGDTGELFF
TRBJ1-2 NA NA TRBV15 TGTGCCACCAGCGGCGGAAGAAAGTATGGCTACACCTTC CATSGGRKYGYTF
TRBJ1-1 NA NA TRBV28 TGTGCCAGCAGTTTGAGTGACAGCCCGAACACTGAAGCTTTCTTT CASSLSDSPNTEAFF
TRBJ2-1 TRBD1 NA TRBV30 TGTGCCTGGGAGACAGGGCTGATCTCCTACAATGAGCAGTTCTTC CAWETGLISYNEQFF
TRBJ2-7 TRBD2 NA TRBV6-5 TGTGCCAGCAGTTACTACGAGACTAGCGGCTACGAGCAGTACTTC CASSYYETSGYEQYF
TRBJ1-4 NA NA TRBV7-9 TGTGTCTACAATCTGGAGGGACCGGCCGATGAAAAACTGTTTTTT CVYNLEGPADEKLFF
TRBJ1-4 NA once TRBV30 TGTGCCTGGAGTGTAGCGGCAGAAAAACTGTTTTTT CAWSVAAEKLFF
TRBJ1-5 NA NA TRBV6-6 TGTGCCAGCAACCTTCGCCGCAGTTATAGCAATCAGCCCCAGCATTTT CASNLRRSYSNQPQHF
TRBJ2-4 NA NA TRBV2 TGTGCCAGCTCTGTGGCAGGGGGGAACATTCAGTACTTC CASSVAGGNIQYF